The 30 T cell receptor beta chains given below trace back to one sample, sequenced in a study of T cell responses to AZD1222 COVID-19 vaccine. Assay used: immunoSEQ multiplex PCR; TCRdb lists only in-frame clones, some missing. The sample has fewer than 120,000 clones, around 89% seen once; the top ten hold roughly 1.6%. Sequencing used peripheral blood, obtained on day 0 of AZD1222 vaccination. Receptor source: an adult in good health.

The chain employs TRBV10-2 and TRBJ2-1; no reliable D call. Between the trimmed V and J ends, which lost 3 bases and 2 bases, there was a span of 8 bases. The germline gives CDR1 WSHSY, CDR2 SAAADI. The CDR3 has 14 residues. CDR3 DNA sequence: TGCGCCAGCAGTGACACCGGGCCCTACAATGAGCAGTTCTTC. Protein: CASSDTGPYNEQFF.

The gene calls are TRBV29-1 and TRBJ1-1; weak D call: TRBD1 (5 bases). V lost 1 base and J lost 1, with 10 bases in between. The length of the CDR3 is 14 residues. Germline lookup yields CDR1 SQVTM and CDR2 ANQGSEA. Here the CDR3 reads CSVEGGETNTEAFF. DNA of the CDR3: TGCAGCGTTGAAGGGGGGGAAACGAACACTGAAGCTTTCTTT. Using reference TRBV29-1 and TRBJ1-1 for the parts outside the CDR3, the full variable domain is SAVISQKPSRDICQRGTSLTIQCQVDSQVTMMFWYRQQPGQSLTLIATANQGSEATYESGFVIDKFPISRPNLTFSTLTVSNMSPEDSSIYLCSVEGGETNTEAFFGQGTRLTVV.

The chain has TRBV6-5 and TRBJ2-7; 11 bases are a match to TRBD2. Germline V CDR1 and CDR2: MNHEY, SVGAGI. V shed 2 bases and J 0 bases; nucleotides not matched to a gene: 0. The CDR3 is 15 amino acids. The CDR3 DNA follows: TGTGCCAGCAGTTACGGGACTAGCGGCTCCTACGAGCAGTACTTC. It is translated as CASSYGTSGSYEQYF.

This clone was detected only once. The rearrangement uses TRBV11-2 and TRBJ1-6; no clear D gene. V was pared by 5 bases and J by 8 bases, with 10 bases between. Germline V gene sequence: CDR1 SGHAT, CDR2 FQNNGV. This CDR3 has 13 residues. The DNA for the CDR3 is TGTGCCAGCAGCACCGGATGGCATTCACCCCTCCACTTT. Protein sequence: CASSTGWHSPLHF.

This clone appeared once. The chain joins TRBV19 to TRBJ1-5; D remains ambiguous. Trimming removed 9 bases from V and 1 base from J, with 10 bases in between. The CDR3 is made up of 13 amino acids. Germline V gene lookup returns CDR1 LNHDA and CDR2 SQIVND (reference sequence). CDR3 sequence (DNA): TGTGCCAGCTCCCCACCGAGCAATCAGCCCCAGCATTTT. This translates into CASSPPSNQPQHF.

The chain recombines TRBV5-1 with TRBJ2-1; D not resolved. In germline, CDR1 is SGHRS, CDR2 YFSETQ. This CDR3 has 11 residues. Trimming left V 2 bases short and J 9 bases short, with 6 bases between. The CDR3 DNA is TGCGCCAGCAGCTTAGACGGTGAGCAGTTCTTC. Protein sequence: CASSLDGEQFF.

The CDR3 region is CASSQIDRDWSYGYTF. The CDR3 nucleotides read TGTGCCAGCAGCCAGATCGACAGGGATTGGAGCTATGGCTACACCTTC. The chain couples TRBV3-1 (or the pseudogene TRBV3-2) to TRBJ1-2; 7 bases map to TRBD1. The V gene end was trimmed by 3 bases and the J gene end by 4 bases; junction bases not matched to a gene: 11. This CDR3 is 16 amino acids long. CDR1 LGHDT and CDR2 YNNKEL come from the germline V gene (reference sequence).

The V and J genes are TRBV2 and TRBJ2-7; a possible D gene is TRBD1 (5 bases). With 4 bases removed from V and 3 bases from J, the gap between germline ends came to 7 bases. CDR1 is SNHLY and CDR2 is FYNNEI in the germline V gene. The CDR3 sequence is 12 residues long. CDR3 DNA sequence: TGTGCCAGCAGTGCTCAGGGCTACGAGCAGTACTTC. It codes for CASSAQGYEQYF. The full variable domain, rest sourced from reference TRBV2 and TRBJ2-7, is EPEVTQTPSHQVTQMGQEVILRCVPISNHLYFYWYRQILGQKVEFLVSFYNNEISEKSEIFDDQFSVERPDGSNFTLKIRSTKLEDSAMYFCASSAQGYEQYFGPGTRLTVT.

CDR3 nucleotide sequence: TGTGCCAGTAGCCCTTCCGGGATAGGCTACGAGCAGTACTTC. This gives the protein CASSPSGIGYEQYF. The chain uses TRBV19 and TRBJ2-7; D is possibly TRBD2 (5 bases). The CDR3 runs 14 residues. CDR1 LNHDA and CDR2 SQIVND come from the germline V gene (reference sequence). The ends were cut back, 6 bases at V and 3 bases at J, with 15 bases in the middle.

This clone is a singleton in its sample. This chain links TRBV15 with TRBJ1-2; 8 bases align to TRBD1. Germline CDR1 and CDR2: LNHNV and YYDKDF (reference sequence). Losses at the gene ends were 5 bases for V and 4 bases for J; bases not matched to a gene: 6. CDR3 length: 14 amino acids. The CDR3 sequence: CATSPPGTGYGYTF. The DNA of the CDR3 is TGTGCCACCAGCCCACCGGGGACAGGCTATGGCTACACCTTC.

This chain joins TRBV7-9 and TRBJ2-5, with 8 bases identical to TRBD2. The CDR3 has 15 residues. Trimming cost V 3 bases and J 5 bases; bases outside gene matches: 8. Germline loops: CDR1 SEHNR, CDR2 FQNEAQ (reference sequence). In DNA form, the CDR3 reads TGTGCCAGCAGCTTCCCCGGGACTAGATGGGAGACCCAGTACTTC. Protein: CASSFPGTRWETQYF.

The V and J genes are TRBV5-4 and TRBJ1-5; 9 positions match TRBD1. The germline V gene has CDR1 SGHNT and CDR2 YYREEE (reference sequence). The CDR3 totals 15 residues. With V trimmed by 4 bases and J by 5 bases, 7 bases remained unmatched. The CDR3 protein is CASSPGQGSHQPQHF. The CDR3 coding sequence is TGTGCCAGCAGCCCGGGACAGGGAAGTCATCAGCCCCAGCATTTT.

The chain carries TRBV18 and TRBJ1-2; D not resolved. The CDR3 loop spans 16 amino acids. CDR1 is KGHSH and CDR2 is LQKENI in the germline V gene. Trimming shortened V by 1 base and J by 2 bases, and 14 bases separated the two germline ends. The CDR3 here is CASSPRPVALNYGYTF. The CDR3 DNA is TGTGCCAGCTCACCACGGCCGGTGGCGCTAAACTATGGCTACACCTTC.

The chain has TRBV7-9 and TRBJ1-2; D is uncertain. The CDR3 length is 13 residues. Trimming stripped 2 bases from V and 6 bases from J, with 10 bases between. Per germline, CDR1 SEHNR and CDR2 FQNEAQ (reference sequence). CDR3 coding DNA: TGTGCCAGCAGCTTATCCTCGCTGGATGGCTACACCTTC. Its translation is CASSLSSLDGYTF.

The J gene is TRBJ1-5, the V gene TRBV6-2 or TRBV6-3, with TRBD1 as a possible D gene (6 bases). The CDR3 has 14 residues. V shed 6 bases and J shed 5 bases, with 14 bases lying between them. Germline V gene sequence: CDR1 MNHEY, CDR2 SVGEGT. CDR3 DNA: TGTGCCAGCAGGTACACAGGGTCGCATCAGCCCCAGCATTTT. This encodes CASRYTGSHQPQHF.

This chain joins TRBV25-1 and TRBJ2-7; D gene ambiguous. The CDR3 loop spans 15 amino acids. CDR1 is MGHDK and CDR2 is SYGVNS in the germline V gene. V gave up 3 bases and J gave up 4 bases, with 16 bases separating them. The CDR3 sequence is CASSDSPVPTYEQYF. CDR3 DNA: TGTGCCAGCAGTGATTCGCCGGTCCCTACTTACGAGCAGTACTTC.

The chain joins TRBV10-1 to TRBJ2-1; perhaps D is TRBD1 or TRBD2 (5 bases each). CDR1 WNHNN and CDR2 SYGVQD come from the germline V gene (reference sequence). V lost 6 bases, J lost 6 bases, and 27 bases lay in between. The CDR3 extends over 18 amino acids. This CDR3 reads CASSFTRGSAVGVNEQFF. The CDR3 DNA sequence: TGCGCCAGCAGCTTCACGAGGGGTTCGGCCGTAGGAGTCAATGAGCAGTTCTTC.

The V gene is TRBV27, the J gene TRBJ1-6; the match to TRBD1 covers 7 bases. The CDR3 sequence is 13 residues long. Germline CDR1 reads MNHEY; CDR2 reads SMNVEV (reference sequence). The J segment lost 10 bases and the V segment lost 6 bases, leaving 6 bases of the junction unmatched. The CDR3 DNA is TGTGCCAGCAGAGAAGGGGGCGGATCACCCCTCCACTTT. It encodes CASREGGGSPLHF.

The chain joins TRBV5-1 to TRBJ1-3; D is undetermined. CDR1 and CDR2 from the germline V gene are SGHRS and YFSETQ. The CDR3 contains 14 residues. The V end was cut by 6 bases, the J end by 4 bases, with 14 bases between. In DNA form, the CDR3 reads TGCGCCAGCAAAGATCAGGTCGGCGGAAACACCATATATTTT. It encodes CASKDQVGGNTIYF. Combining the CDR3 with reference TRBV5-1 and TRBJ1-3 gives the whole variable domain KAGVTQTPRYLIKTRGQQVTLSCSPISGHRSVSWYQQTPGQGLQFLFEYFSETQRNKGNFPGRFSGRQFSNSRSEMNVSTLELGDSALYLCASKDQVGGNTIYFGEGSWLTVV.

The chain is built from TRBV29-1 and TRBJ2-6; D unresolved. The V end was cut by 4 bases, the J end by 0 bases, with 10 bases between. CDR3 length: 15 residues. CDR1 and CDR2 from the germline V gene are SQVTM and ANQGSEA. Here the CDR3 DNA reads TGCAGCGTTGTACTCAGAGGCTCTGGGGCCAACGTCCTGACTTTC. It translates to CSVVLRGSGANVLTF.

The chain employs TRBV24-1 and TRBJ2-3, with D possibly TRBD1 on 6 matching bases. The CDR3 has 15 amino acids. Trimming cost V 4 bases and J 5 bases, with 15 bases left between them. Germline V gene sequence: CDR1 KGHDR, CDR2 SFDVKD. The CDR3 DNA follows: TGTGCCACCAGTGACCGACAGGCTCCGGAAGATACGCAGTATTTT. Protein: CATSDRQAPEDTQYF.

This chain joins TRBV18 and TRBJ1-2, with D maybe TRBD1 (6 bases). The ends were cut back, 5 bases at V and 4 bases at J, with 35 bases in the middle. CDR1 is KGHSH and CDR2 is LQKENI in the germline V gene. The CDR3 is 21 amino acids. CDR3 bases: TGTGCCAGCTCAAAAAACCGGGTGACAACCTATACAAGACAGGACAGCTATGGCTACACCTTC. Its translation: CASSKNRVTTYTRQDSYGYTF.

The chain links TRBV3-1 (or the pseudogene TRBV3-2) to TRBJ2-7; D remains unclear. Trimming pared 1 base from V and 4 bases from J, leaving 5 bases between. This CDR3 has 12 amino acids. Germline CDR1 and CDR2: LGHDT and YNNKEL (reference sequence). The CDR3 nucleotides read TGTGCCAGCAGCCAAGTAAAGTACGAGCAGTACTTC. This codes for CASSQVKYEQYF.

This chain joins TRBV6-5 and TRBJ2-7; D call uncertain. Trimming removed 6 bases from V and 6 bases from J, with 9 bases in between. This CDR3 contains 11 residues. Germline-derived CDR1 and CDR2 are MNHEY and SVGAGI. The CDR3 DNA reads as TGTGCCAGCAGCTTTTCGGCCGAGCAGTACTTC. This sequence encodes CASSFSAEQYF.

The CDR3 protein is CALKDSTNEKLFF. The CDR3 region has the DNA TGTGCCTTGAAGGACAGCACTAATGAAAAACTGTTTTTT. This chain links TRBV30 with TRBJ1-4; possibly TRBD1 for D (6 bases). Per germline, CDR1 GTSNPN and CDR2 SVGIG (reference sequence). There are 13 residues in the CDR3. Deletions cut 7 bases from V and 2 bases from J, with 11 bases between.

The chain joins TRBV5-4 to TRBJ2-5; 7 bases line up with TRBD1. Germline values: CDR1 SGHNT, CDR2 YYREEE (reference sequence). After removal of 3 bases from V and 2 bases from J, the junction contained 7 bases not matched to a gene. The CDR3 sequence is 15 residues long. The CDR3 sequence is CASSSSQGVQETQYF. The CDR3 DNA is TGTGCCAGCAGCTCATCGCAGGGGGTGCAAGAGACCCAGTACTTC.

CDR3 nucleotides: TGTGCCAGTAGGCTAGAGGGGACCGGGGAGCTGTTTTTT. Its translation: CASRLEGTGELFF. The chain recombines TRBV19 with TRBJ2-2; D might be TRBD1 or TRBD2, each matching 5 bases. Trimming shortened V by 6 bases and J by 5 bases, and 10 bases separated the two germline ends. This CDR3 is 13 amino acids long. Germline assignment: CDR1 LNHDA and CDR2 SQIVND (reference sequence).

The V and J genes are TRBV19 and TRBJ1-2, with 7 bases identical to TRBD1. The J segment lost 6 bases and the V segment lost 0 bases, leaving 7 bases of the junction unmatched. The CDR3 consists of 15 residues. From germline, CDR1 is LNHDA and CDR2 SQIVND (reference sequence). CDR3 amino acids: CASSIDPGQRNGYTF. The CDR3 bases are TGTGCCAGTAGTATAGATCCGGGACAGAGGAATGGCTACACCTTC.

The chain uses TRBV7-2 and TRBJ2-7; maybe TRBD1 (5 bases). The CDR3 has 14 amino acids. Germline CDR1 and CDR2: SGHTA and FQGNSA. Trimming stripped 7 bases from V and 2 bases from J, with 15 bases between. CDR3 DNA: TGTGCCAGCACCCTCTCAGGGTTTACCTACGAGCAGTACTTC. This sequence encodes CASTLSGFTYEQYF.

The chain joins TRBV29-1 to TRBJ2-1; 7 nucleotides agree with TRBD1. With V trimmed by 4 bases and J by 7 bases, 4 bases remained unmatched. This CDR3 contains 12 residues. Per the germline V gene, CDR1 is SQVTM and CDR2 is ANQGSEA. The CDR3 DNA sequence: TGCAGCGTTGGACAGGGTAAGAATGAGCAGTTCTTC. Its translation is CSVGQGKNEQFF.